The 13 T cell receptor beta chains reported below all come from one sample, sequenced in a study of blood T cells in healthy people across ages. A second PCR of about 7 to 12 cycles used a sample-barcoded 5' primer and a J-beta primer mix. TCRdb re-called the 5' RACE reads through MiXCR, storing one row per CDR3 protein. The sample has some 1.8 million distinct CDR3 sequences; 39% are singletons. What was sequenced was blood. The receptors were sampled from a human donor in good health.

V gene TRBV28 combines with J gene TRBJ1-2; weak D call: TRBD1 (6 bases). Germline CDR1 MDHEN, CDR2 SYDVKM. The CDR3 spans 13 residues. V shed 7 bases and J shed 4 bases, with 13 bases lying between them. The CDR3 spells CASTRDRSYGYTF. In DNA form, the CDR3 reads TGTGCCAGCACCCGAGACAGGAGCTATGGCTACACCTTC.

V and J are TRBV5-1 and TRBJ2-7; D gene unclear. CDR3 size: 15 residues. Germline assignment: CDR1 SGHRS and CDR2 YFSETQ. Trimming took 0 bases from V and 3 from J, leaving 13 bases between them. CDR3 nucleotides: TGCGCCAGCAGCTTGGACGTAGGGTCCTTCTACGAGCAGTACTTC. It yields the protein CASSLDVGSFYEQYF.

The chain is built from TRBV29-1 and TRBJ1-1, with 7 bases identical to TRBD1. V shed 7 bases, J shed 1 base, and the junction held 12 bases outside the gene matches. The CDR3 consists of 15 residues. Germline CDR1 SQVTM, CDR2 ANQGSEA. CDR3 residues: CSGNTGEIENTEAFF. DNA of the CDR3: TGCAGCGGTAATACAGGGGAGATTGAGAACACTGAAGCTTTCTTT.

This chain links TRBV7-8 with TRBJ2-7, with a tentative D call TRBD1 (6 bases). V was trimmed by 5 bases and J by 4 bases, leaving 15 bases between them. Germline V gene sequence: CDR1 SGHVS, CDR2 FQNEAQ. The CDR3 totals 14 residues. CDR3 coding DNA: TGTGCCAGCAGCACTTCGGGACACTTGTACGAGCAGTACTTC. It encodes CASSTSGHLYEQYF.

This chain joins TRBV24-1 and TRBJ2-3; D gene uncertain. This CDR3 region has 13 residues. Trimming stripped 4 bases from V and 6 bases from J, with 10 bases between. In germline, CDR1 is KGHDR, CDR2 SFDVKD. This chain's CDR3 is CATSEWAADTQYF. The DNA for the CDR3 is TGTGCCACCAGTGAATGGGCGGCGGATACGCAGTATTTT.

This clonotype was counted between two and nine times. The rearrangement uses TRBV7-2 and TRBJ1-4; D gene unclear. The CDR3 is 13 amino acids. Trimming took 5 bases from V and 8 from J, leaving 12 bases between them. Germline loops: CDR1 SGHTA, CDR2 FQGNSA. CDR3 residues: CASSTGPWEKLFF. CDR3 nucleotides: TGTGCCAGCAGCACCGGCCCATGGGAAAAACTGTTTTTT. The full variable domain, rest sourced from reference TRBV7-2 and TRBJ1-4, is GAGVSQSPSNKVTEKGKDVELRCDPISGHTALYWYRQSLGQGLEFLIYFQGNSAPDKSGLPSDRFSAERTGGSVSTLTIQRTQQEDSAVYLCASSTGPWEKLFFGSGTQLSVL.

This clonotype was seen a few times. The V and J genes are TRBV14 and TRBJ2-3; D remains ambiguous. Germline lookup yields CDR1 SGHDN and CDR2 FVKESK. The CDR3 consists of 15 residues. V was cut by 2 bases and J by 1 base, with 10 bases left in between. The CDR3 sequence is CASSQRWGRTDTQYF. The DNA for the CDR3 is TGTGCCAGCAGCCAACGGTGGGGTCGCACAGATACGCAGTATTTT.

This chain joins TRBV10-3 and TRBJ1-2; D gene uncertain. The CDR3 contains 12 residues. Germline V gene data show CDR1 as ENHRY and CDR2 as SYGVKD. V lost 4 bases and J lost 3, with 6 bases in between. CDR3: CAISGSDYGYTF. DNA for the CDR3: TGTGCCATCAGTGGGTCGGACTATGGCTACACCTTC.

This clonotype came up a few times. The CDR3 DNA reads as TGTGCCAGCAGCACACAGGGACTAGCAGATACGCAGTATTTT. This translates into CASSTQGLADTQYF. The chain combines TRBV7-2 with TRBJ2-3, with 8 bases matching TRBD2. The ends lost 5 bases at V and 4 bases at J; junction bases unmatched: 5. This CDR3 comprises 14 residues. Per germline, CDR1 SGHTA and CDR2 FQGNSA.

This clonotype was seen many times. The chain has TRBV5-1 and TRBJ1-2; no firm D call. V lost 4 bases, J lost 6 bases, and 16 bases lay in between. The CDR3 has 14 amino acids. CDR1 SGHRS and CDR2 YFSETQ come from the germline V gene. The CDR3 DNA follows: TGCGCCAGCAGCCCTTTTAATTGGCGGGATGGCTACACCTTC. As protein: CASSPFNWRDGYTF.

This clonotype was found many times. The chain carries TRBV6-2 or TRBV6-3 and TRBJ1-6; D is possibly TRBD1 (6 bases). There are 15 residues in the CDR3. The germline V gene encodes CDR1 MNHEY and CDR2 SVGEGT. With 0 bases removed from V and 9 bases from J, the gap between germline ends came to 12 bases. The CDR3 loop reads CASSYSGQGTSPLHF. The CDR3, as DNA: TGTGCCAGCAGTTACTCTGGGCAGGGGACTTCACCCCTCCACTTT.

This clonotype showed up just a few times. V gene TRBV27 combines with J gene TRBJ1-2; tentatively, D is TRBD1 (5 bases). CDR3 length: 17 amino acids. The V gene lost 4 bases and the J gene lost 6 bases, with 24 bases spanning the gap. Per the germline V gene, CDR1 is MNHEY and CDR2 is SMNVEV (reference sequence). DNA of the CDR3: TGTGCCAGCAGTTCCTTGCCCGGGGGGAGTATCTCTAATGGCTACACCTTC. Protein sequence: CASSSLPGGSISNGYTF.

In this sample, this clonotype turned up a few times. The rearrangement uses TRBV7-9 and TRBJ2-1, with 8 bases identical to TRBD2. CDR3 length equals 15 residues. Germline V gene lookup returns CDR1 SEHNR and CDR2 FQNEAQ (reference sequence). V trimming: 5 bases; J trimming: 3 bases; junction bases outside the gene matches: 6. CDR3 sequence reads: CASSHGGAYYNEQFF. The CDR3 DNA sequence: TGTGCCAGCAGCCACGGGGGGGCCTACTACAATGAGCAGTTCTTC.